This T cell receptor (beta chain) was identified during a study of shared clonotypes between healthy human individuals. On the study more broadly: Each donor had three CD4 naive, three CD4 memory, two CD8 naive and one CD8 memory plate. Findings and caveats of the study: What naive subsets generally showed was a larger estimated richness than memory subsets showed.

V shed 1 base and J 6 bases; nucleotides not matched to a gene: 10. The CDR3 loop spans 17 amino acids. The germline gives CDR1 MNHEY, CDR2 SMNVEV (reference sequence). This clone was counted a single time. Its antigen is as yet unknown. Naive CD8 cells comprised CD45RO-negative, CCR7-positively selected cells, excluding terminally differentiated effector memory CD45RA+ cells. The method was immunoSEQ multiplex PCR; TCRdb's version includes in-frame clones alone and lacks a portion of them. The sample holds under 700,000 clones, 85% to 95% seen once. The chain joins TRBV27 to TRBJ2-2; 8 bases fit TRBD1. This receptor was taken from a woman in her twenties or thirties in good health. The specimen sequenced was naive CD8+ T cells sorted from blood. Here the CDR3 reads CASSLYSQGVKPGELFF. CDR3 nucleotides: TGTGCCAGCAGTTTATATTCACAGGGGGTGAAGCCCGGGGAGCTGTTTTTT.